This entry is about one TCR beta chain. The sample is drawn from a study of control samples from healthy donors and cancer patients. Trimming stripped 2 bases from V and 7 bases from J, with 3 bases between. Germline V gene lookup returns CDR1 SNHLY and CDR2 FYNNEI. CDR3 length: 11 residues. Profiled with immunoSEQ multiplex PCR; TCRdb holds only in-frame clones, not every one. Of fewer than 120,000 clones in the sample, around 87% were seen once. The origin of this receptor is a woman aged 55-69 years with lung cancer. The V gene is TRBV2, the J gene TRBJ1-5; D is uncertain. The specimen sequenced was PBMCs. The CDR3 here is CASSESQPQHF. CDR3 nucleotides: TGTGCCAGCAGTGAAAGCCAGCCCCAGCATTTT.